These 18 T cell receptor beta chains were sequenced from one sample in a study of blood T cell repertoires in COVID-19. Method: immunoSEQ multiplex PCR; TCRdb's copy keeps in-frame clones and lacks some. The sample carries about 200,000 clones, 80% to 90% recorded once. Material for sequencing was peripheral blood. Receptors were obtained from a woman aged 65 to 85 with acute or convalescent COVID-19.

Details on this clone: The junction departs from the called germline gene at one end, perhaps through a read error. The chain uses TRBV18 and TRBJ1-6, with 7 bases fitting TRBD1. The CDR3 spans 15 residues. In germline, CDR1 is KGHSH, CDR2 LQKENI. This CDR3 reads CASSPQRTGLSPLHF. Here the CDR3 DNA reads TGTGCCAGCTCTCCACAGAGGACAGGTTTGTCACCCCTCCACTTT.

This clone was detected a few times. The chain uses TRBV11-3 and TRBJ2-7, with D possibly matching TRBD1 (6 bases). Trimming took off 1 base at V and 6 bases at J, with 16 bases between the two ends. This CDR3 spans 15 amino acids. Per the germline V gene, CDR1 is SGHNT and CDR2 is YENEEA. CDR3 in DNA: TGTGCCAGCAGCTTAGGGACCCAGGGGTCGGCCGAGCAGTACTTC. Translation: CASSLGTQGSAEQYF. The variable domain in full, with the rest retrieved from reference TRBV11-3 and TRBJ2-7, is EAGVVQSPRYKIIEKKQPVAFWCNPISGHNTLYWYLQNLGQGPELLIRYENEEAVDDSQLPKDRFSAERLKGVDSTLKIQPAELGDSAVYLCASSLGTQGSAEQYFGPGTRLTVT.

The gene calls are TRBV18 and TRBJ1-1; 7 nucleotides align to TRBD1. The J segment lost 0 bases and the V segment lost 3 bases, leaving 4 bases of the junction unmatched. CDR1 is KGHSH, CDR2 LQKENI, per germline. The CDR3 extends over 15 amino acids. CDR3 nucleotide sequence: TGTGCCAGCTCACCCAGCAGGGGGATGAACACTGAAGCTTTCTTT. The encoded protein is CASSPSRGMNTEAFF.

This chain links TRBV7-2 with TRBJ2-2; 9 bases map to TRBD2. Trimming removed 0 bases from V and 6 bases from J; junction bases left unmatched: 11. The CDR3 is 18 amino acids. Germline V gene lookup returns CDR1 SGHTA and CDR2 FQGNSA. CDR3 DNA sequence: TGTGCCAGCAGCTTAGCCCGACTAGCGGAAAGAGAGCCCGGGGAGCTGTTTTTT. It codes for CASSLARLAEREPGELFF. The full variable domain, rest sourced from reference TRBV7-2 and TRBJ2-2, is GAGVSQSPSNKVTEKGKDVELRCDPISGHTALYWYRQSLGQGLEFLIYFQGNSAPDKSGLPSDRFSAERTGGSVSTLTIQRTQQEDSAVYLCASSLARLAEREPGELFFGEGSRLTVL.

The CDR3 loop reads CARLTRGDTQYF. The CDR3 bases are TGTGCCCGATTGACTAGAGGAGATACGCAGTATTTT. The chain joins TRBV19 to TRBJ2-3, with D tentatively TRBD2 (6 bases). CDR3 length: 12 amino acids. V lost 11 bases to trimming and J lost 5 bases, with 14 bases between them. Germline lookup yields CDR1 LNHDA and CDR2 SQIVND (reference sequence).

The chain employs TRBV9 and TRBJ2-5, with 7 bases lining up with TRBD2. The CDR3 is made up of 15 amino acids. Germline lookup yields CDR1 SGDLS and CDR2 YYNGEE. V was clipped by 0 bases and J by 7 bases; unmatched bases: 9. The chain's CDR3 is CASSVDSNSGGTQYF. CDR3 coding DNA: TGTGCCAGCAGCGTAGATTCTAATTCGGGGGGGACCCAGTACTTC.

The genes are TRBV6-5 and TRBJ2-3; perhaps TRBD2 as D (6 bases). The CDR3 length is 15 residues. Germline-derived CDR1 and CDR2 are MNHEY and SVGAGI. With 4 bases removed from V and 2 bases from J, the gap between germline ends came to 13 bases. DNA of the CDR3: TGTGCCAGCAGTTCTAGCGTACGTCTCACAGATACGCAGTATTTT. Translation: CASSSSVRLTDTQYF.

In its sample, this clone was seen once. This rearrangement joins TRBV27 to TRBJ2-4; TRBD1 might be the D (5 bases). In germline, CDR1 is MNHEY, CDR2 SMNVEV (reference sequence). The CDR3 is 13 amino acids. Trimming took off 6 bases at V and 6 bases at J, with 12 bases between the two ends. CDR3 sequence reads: CASRYQGRNIQYF. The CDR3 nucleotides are TGTGCCAGCAGGTATCAGGGTAGAAACATTCAGTACTTC.

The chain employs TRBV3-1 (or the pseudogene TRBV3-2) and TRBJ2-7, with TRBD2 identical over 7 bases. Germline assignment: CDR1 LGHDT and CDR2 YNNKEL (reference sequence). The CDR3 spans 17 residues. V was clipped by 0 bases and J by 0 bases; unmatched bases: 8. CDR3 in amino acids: CASSQDHRLAASYEQYF. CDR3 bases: TGTGCCAGCAGCCAAGATCACCGGCTAGCGGCCTCCTACGAGCAGTACTTC.

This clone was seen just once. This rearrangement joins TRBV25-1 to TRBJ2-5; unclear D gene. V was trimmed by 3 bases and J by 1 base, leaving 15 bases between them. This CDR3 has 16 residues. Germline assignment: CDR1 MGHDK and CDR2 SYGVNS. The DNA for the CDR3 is TGTGCCAGCAGTGATCGAGTAGCCTCACTCCAAGAGACCCAGTACTTC. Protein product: CASSDRVASLQETQYF. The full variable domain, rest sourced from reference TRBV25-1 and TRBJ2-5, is EADIYQTPRYLVIGTGKKITLECSQTMGHDKMYWYQQDPGMELHLIHYSYGVNSTEKGDLSSESTVSRIRTEHFPLTLESARPSHTSQYLCASSDRVASLQETQYFGPGTRLLVL.

The CDR3 DNA reads TGTGCCAGCTCACCACTCGGAGACGGAGCGAACACTGAAGCTTTCTTT. It specifies CASSPLGDGANTEAFF. J is TRBJ1-1 and V is TRBV18; D not certain. Trimming cost V 1 base and J 1 base, with 13 bases left between them. The CDR3 is 16 amino acids. Germline-derived CDR1 and CDR2 are KGHSH and LQKENI.

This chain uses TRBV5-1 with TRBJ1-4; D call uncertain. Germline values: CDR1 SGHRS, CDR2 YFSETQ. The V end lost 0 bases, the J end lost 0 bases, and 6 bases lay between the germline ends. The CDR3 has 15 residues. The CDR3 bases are TGCGCCAGCAGCTTGGAGCTAGCAACTAATGAAAAACTGTTTTTT. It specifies CASSLELATNEKLFF.

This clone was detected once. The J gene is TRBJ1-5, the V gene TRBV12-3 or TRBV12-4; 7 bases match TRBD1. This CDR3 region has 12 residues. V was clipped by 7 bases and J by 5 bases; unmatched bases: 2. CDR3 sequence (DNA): TGTGCCAGCAAAGACAGGGATCAGCCCCAGCATTTT. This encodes CASKDRDQPQHF.

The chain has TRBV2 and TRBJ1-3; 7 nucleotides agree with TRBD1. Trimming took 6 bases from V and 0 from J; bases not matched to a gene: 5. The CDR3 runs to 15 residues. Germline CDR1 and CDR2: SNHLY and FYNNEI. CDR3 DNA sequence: TGTGCCAGCAGCCGGGACAGAAGCTCTGGAAACACCATATATTTT. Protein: CASSRDRSSGNTIYF.

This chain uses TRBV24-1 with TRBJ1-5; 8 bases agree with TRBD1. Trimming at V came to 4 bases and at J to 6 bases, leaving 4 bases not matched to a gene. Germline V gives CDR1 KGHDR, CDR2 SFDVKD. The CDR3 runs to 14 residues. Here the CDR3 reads CATSDRQGSQPQHF. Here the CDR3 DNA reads TGTGCCACCAGTGACCGACAGGGGAGTCAGCCCCAGCATTTT.

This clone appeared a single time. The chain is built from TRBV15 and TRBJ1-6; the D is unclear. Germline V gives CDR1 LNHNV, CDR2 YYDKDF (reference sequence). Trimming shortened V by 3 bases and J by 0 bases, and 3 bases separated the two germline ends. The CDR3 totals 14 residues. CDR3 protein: CATSSRSYNSPLHF. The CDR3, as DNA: TGTGCCACCAGCAGTCGCTCCTATAATTCACCCCTCCACTTT. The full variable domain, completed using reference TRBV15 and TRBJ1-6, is DAMVIQNPRYQVTQFGKPVTLSCSQTLNHNVMYWYQQKSSQAPKLLFHYYDKDFNNEADTPDNFQSRRPNTSFCFLDIRSPGLGDTAMYLCATSSRSYNSPLHFGNGTRLTVT.

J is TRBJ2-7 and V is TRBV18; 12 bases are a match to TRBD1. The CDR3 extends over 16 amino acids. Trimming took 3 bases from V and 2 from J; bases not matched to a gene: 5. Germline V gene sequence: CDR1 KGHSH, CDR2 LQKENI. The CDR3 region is CASSPLGTGGPYEQYF. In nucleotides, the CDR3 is TGTGCCAGCTCACCTCTCGGGACAGGGGGCCCCTACGAGCAGTACTTC. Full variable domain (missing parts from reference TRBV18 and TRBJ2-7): NAGVMQNPRHLVRRRGQEARLRCSPMKGHSHVYWYRQLPEEGLKFMVYLQKENIIDESGMPKERFSAEFPKEGPSILRIQQVVRGDSAAYFCASSPLGTGGPYEQYFGPGTRLTVT.

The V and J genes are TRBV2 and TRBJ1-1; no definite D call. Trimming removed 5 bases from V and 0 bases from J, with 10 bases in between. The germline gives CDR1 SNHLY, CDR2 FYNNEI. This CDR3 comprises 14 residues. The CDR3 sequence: CASSQWAMNTEAFF. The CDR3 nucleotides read TGTGCCAGCAGTCAGTGGGCTATGAACACTGAAGCTTTCTTT.